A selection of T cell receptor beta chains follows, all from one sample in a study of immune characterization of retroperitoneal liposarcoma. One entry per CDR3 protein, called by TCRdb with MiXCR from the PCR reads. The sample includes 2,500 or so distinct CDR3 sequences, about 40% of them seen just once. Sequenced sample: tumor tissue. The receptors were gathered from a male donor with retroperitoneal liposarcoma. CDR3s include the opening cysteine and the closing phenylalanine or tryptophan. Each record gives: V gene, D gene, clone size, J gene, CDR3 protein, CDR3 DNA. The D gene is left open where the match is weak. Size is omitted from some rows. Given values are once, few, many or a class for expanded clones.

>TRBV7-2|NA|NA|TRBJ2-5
CASSLEQGGKTQYF
TGTGCCAGCAGCTTGGAACAGGGTGGCAAGACCCAGTACTTC
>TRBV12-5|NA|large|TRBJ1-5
CASGLAQPQHF
TGTGCTAGTGGTTTGGCTCAGCCCCAGCATTTT
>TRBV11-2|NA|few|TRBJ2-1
CASSFTSEQFF
TGTGCCAGCAGCTTTACGTCAGAGCAGTTCTTC
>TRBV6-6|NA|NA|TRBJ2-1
CASSYSGFIVLAQSNEQFF
TGTGCCAGCAGTTATTCCGGTTTTATCGTCCTAGCGCAATCCAATGAGCAGTTCTTC
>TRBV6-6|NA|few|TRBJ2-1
CASSYSISSGGDEQFF
TGTGCCAGCAGTTACTCTATCAGTAGCGGAGGCGATGAGCAGTTCTTC
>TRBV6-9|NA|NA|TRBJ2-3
CASSPRRDKEFF
TGTGCCAGCAGCCCCCGCCGGGACAAGGAGTTCTTC
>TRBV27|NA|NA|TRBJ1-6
CASSLLWGAYSPLHF
TGTGCCAGCAGTCTGCTCTGGGGGGCCTATTCACCCCTCCACTTT
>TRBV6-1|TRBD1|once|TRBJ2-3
CASSEGGQGADTQYF
TGTGCCAGCAGTGAAGGGGGACAGGGTGCAGATACGCAGTATTTT
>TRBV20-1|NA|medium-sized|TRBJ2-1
CSVGWDEQFF
TGCAGTGTAGGCTGGGATGAGCAGTTCTTC
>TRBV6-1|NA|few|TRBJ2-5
CASTPLASQETQYF
TGTGCCAGCACCCCCCTGGCGTCTCAAGAGACCCAGTACTTC
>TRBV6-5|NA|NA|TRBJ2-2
CASRTPVRAGELFF
TGTGCCAGCAGAACTCCCGTGAGGGCCGGGGAGCTGTTTTTT
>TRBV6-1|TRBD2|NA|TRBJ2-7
CASSPQGSGRDEQYF
TGTGCCAGCAGCCCCCAGGGTAGCGGGAGAGACGAGCAGTACTTC
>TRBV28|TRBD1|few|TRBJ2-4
CASSLLRGRNIQYF
TGTGCCAGCAGTTTACTTAGGGGGCGGAACATTCAGTACTTC
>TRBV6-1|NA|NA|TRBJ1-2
CASSFARGAAGYTF
TGTGCCAGCAGTTTCGCCCGGGGCGCGGCTGGCTACACCTTC
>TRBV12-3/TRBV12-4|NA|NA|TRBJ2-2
CASLLNTGELFF
TGTGCCAGCTTGTTGAACACCGGGGAGCTGTTTTTT
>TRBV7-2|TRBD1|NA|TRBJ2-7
CASSPSGTRGNEQYF
TGTGCCAGCAGCCCATCCGGGACCAGGGGGAATGAGCAGTACTTC
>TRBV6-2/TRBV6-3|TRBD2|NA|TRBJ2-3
CASSTGTSGRASGTDTQYF
TGTGCCAGCAGTACCGGGACTAGCGGGAGGGCCAGCGGCACAGATACGCAGTATTTT
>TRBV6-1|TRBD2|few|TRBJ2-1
CASSPSGRSGIYNEQFF
TGTGCCAGCAGCCCCTCGGGTCGTAGCGGGATATATAATGAGCAGTTCTTC
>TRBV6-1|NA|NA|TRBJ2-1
CASINQGLATNEQFF
TGTGCCAGCATTAACCAGGGGCTAGCGACGAATGAGCAGTTCTTC
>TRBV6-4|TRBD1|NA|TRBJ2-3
CASSYGQDTDTQYF
TGTGCCAGCAGCTACGGACAGGATACAGATACGCAGTATTTT
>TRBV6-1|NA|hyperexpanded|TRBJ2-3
CASRSSDTQYF
TGTGCCAGCAGGTCCTCAGATACGCAGTATTTT
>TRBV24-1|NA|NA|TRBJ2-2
CATRGSGTGELFF
TGTGCCACCAGGGGGTCGGGGACCGGGGAGCTGTTTTTT
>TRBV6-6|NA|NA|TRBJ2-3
CASSLGLPSDTQYF
TGTGCCAGCAGCTTAGGGCTCCCCTCAGATACGCAGTATTTT
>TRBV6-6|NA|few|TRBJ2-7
CASSYSAGPPSYEQYF
TGTGCCAGCAGTTACTCTGCCGGCCCACCCTCCTACGAGCAGTACTTC
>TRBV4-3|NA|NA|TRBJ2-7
CASSQVRGSYEQYF
TGCGCCAGCAGCCAAGTGAGGGGGTCCTACGAGCAGTACTTC
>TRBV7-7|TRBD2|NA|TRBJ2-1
CASSLGRASGGGLEQFF
TGTGCCAGCAGCTTAGGGAGGGCTAGCGGGGGGGGCCTAGAGCAGTTCTTC
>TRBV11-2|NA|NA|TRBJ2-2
CASIPGAYTGELFF
TGTGCCAGCATTCCGGGGGCGTACACCGGGGAGCTGTTTTTT
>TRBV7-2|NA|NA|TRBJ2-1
CASSLARLAGEQFF
TGTGCCAGCAGCTTAGCGAGGCTGGCGGGTGAGCAGTTCTTC
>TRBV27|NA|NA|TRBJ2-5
CASSIKQGGTQYF
TGTGCCAGCAGTATAAAACAGGGAGGGACCCAGTACTTC
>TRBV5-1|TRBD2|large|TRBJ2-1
CASSAGTSNEQFF
TGCGCCAGCAGCGCGGGGACTAGCAATGAGCAGTTCTTC
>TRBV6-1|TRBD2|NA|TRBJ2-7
CASNLAGAGDEQYF
TGTGCCAGCAACTTAGCGGGAGCTGGCGATGAGCAGTACTTC
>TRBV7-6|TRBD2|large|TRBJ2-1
CASSLVLADYNEQFF
TGTGCCAGCAGCTTAGTACTAGCGGATTACAATGAGCAGTTCTTC
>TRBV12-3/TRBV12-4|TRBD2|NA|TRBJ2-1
CASSLGLAGDEQFF
TGTGCCAGCAGTTTAGGACTAGCGGGAGATGAGCAGTTCTTC
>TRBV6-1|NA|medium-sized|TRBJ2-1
CASSQSGQALGRRYEQFF
TGTGCCAGCAGTCAGTCTGGACAGGCCTTGGGGAGGAGGTACGAGCAGTTCTTC
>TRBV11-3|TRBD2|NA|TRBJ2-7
CASSLTSGRSYEQYF
TGTGCCAGCAGCTTAACTAGCGGGAGATCCTACGAGCAGTACTTC
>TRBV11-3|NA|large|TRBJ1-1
CASSPRNRNTEAFF
TGTGCCAGCAGCCCACGGAATCGAAACACTGAAGCTTTCTTT
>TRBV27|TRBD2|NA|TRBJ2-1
CASSPGTSGIYNEQFF
TGTGCCAGCAGTCCAGGGACTAGCGGGATATACAATGAGCAGTTCTTC
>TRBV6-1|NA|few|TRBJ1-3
CASGGLFFGNTIYF
TGTGCCAGCGGCGGTTTGTTCTTTGGAAACACCATATATTTT
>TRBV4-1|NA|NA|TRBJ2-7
CASSQDEGSAYEQYF
TGTGCCAGCAGCCAAGATGAGGGGTCGGCCTACGAGCAGTACTTC
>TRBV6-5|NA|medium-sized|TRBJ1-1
CASRSRGGGTEAFF
TGTGCCAGCAGAAGTAGGGGAGGAGGCACTGAAGCTTTCTTT